The rows below give T cell receptor beta chains drawn from one sample of a study of blood T cell repertoires in COVID-19. Clones were read by immunoSEQ multiplex PCR, and TCRdb kept only the in-frame ones, dropping some. The sample holds roughly 80,000 clones, 80% to 90% seen once. The sequenced material came from peripheral blood. All receptors derive from a man aged 50-60 years with active COVID-19. The conserved cysteine and the conserved F or W are not part of the CDR3 here. A row's size may be missing; if present it is once, few, many or a size class.

TRBV7-9,TRBJ2-5,NA,ASSPTSGGLTSWETQY
TRBV7-2,TRBJ2-3,NA,ASSLLGGSADTQY
TRBV25-1,TRBJ1-2,NA,ASSTQVGLGYT
TRBV4-3,TRBJ2-2,few,ASSQGTSGRNTGELF
TRBV5-6,TRBJ2-7,NA,ASSLLTGTGGEQY
TRBV11-2,TRBJ2-1,once,ASRKAGVTHEQF
TRBV10-1,TRBJ2-5,NA,ASSGYRVQETQY
TRBV6-6,TRBJ1-1,NA,ASSYSRPRGNTEAF
TRBV13,TRBJ1-1,NA,ASSLEERNTEAF
TRBV5-5,TRBJ2-1,NA,ASSTGQGVDNEQF
TRBV27,TRBJ2-3,once,ASSDARRGDTQY
TRBV6-5,TRBJ2-3,NA,ASSPDRFTDTQY
TRBV6-5,TRBJ1-5,NA,ASRIDRGSNQPQH
TRBV5-5,TRBJ1-5,few,ASSWGGQGNQPQH